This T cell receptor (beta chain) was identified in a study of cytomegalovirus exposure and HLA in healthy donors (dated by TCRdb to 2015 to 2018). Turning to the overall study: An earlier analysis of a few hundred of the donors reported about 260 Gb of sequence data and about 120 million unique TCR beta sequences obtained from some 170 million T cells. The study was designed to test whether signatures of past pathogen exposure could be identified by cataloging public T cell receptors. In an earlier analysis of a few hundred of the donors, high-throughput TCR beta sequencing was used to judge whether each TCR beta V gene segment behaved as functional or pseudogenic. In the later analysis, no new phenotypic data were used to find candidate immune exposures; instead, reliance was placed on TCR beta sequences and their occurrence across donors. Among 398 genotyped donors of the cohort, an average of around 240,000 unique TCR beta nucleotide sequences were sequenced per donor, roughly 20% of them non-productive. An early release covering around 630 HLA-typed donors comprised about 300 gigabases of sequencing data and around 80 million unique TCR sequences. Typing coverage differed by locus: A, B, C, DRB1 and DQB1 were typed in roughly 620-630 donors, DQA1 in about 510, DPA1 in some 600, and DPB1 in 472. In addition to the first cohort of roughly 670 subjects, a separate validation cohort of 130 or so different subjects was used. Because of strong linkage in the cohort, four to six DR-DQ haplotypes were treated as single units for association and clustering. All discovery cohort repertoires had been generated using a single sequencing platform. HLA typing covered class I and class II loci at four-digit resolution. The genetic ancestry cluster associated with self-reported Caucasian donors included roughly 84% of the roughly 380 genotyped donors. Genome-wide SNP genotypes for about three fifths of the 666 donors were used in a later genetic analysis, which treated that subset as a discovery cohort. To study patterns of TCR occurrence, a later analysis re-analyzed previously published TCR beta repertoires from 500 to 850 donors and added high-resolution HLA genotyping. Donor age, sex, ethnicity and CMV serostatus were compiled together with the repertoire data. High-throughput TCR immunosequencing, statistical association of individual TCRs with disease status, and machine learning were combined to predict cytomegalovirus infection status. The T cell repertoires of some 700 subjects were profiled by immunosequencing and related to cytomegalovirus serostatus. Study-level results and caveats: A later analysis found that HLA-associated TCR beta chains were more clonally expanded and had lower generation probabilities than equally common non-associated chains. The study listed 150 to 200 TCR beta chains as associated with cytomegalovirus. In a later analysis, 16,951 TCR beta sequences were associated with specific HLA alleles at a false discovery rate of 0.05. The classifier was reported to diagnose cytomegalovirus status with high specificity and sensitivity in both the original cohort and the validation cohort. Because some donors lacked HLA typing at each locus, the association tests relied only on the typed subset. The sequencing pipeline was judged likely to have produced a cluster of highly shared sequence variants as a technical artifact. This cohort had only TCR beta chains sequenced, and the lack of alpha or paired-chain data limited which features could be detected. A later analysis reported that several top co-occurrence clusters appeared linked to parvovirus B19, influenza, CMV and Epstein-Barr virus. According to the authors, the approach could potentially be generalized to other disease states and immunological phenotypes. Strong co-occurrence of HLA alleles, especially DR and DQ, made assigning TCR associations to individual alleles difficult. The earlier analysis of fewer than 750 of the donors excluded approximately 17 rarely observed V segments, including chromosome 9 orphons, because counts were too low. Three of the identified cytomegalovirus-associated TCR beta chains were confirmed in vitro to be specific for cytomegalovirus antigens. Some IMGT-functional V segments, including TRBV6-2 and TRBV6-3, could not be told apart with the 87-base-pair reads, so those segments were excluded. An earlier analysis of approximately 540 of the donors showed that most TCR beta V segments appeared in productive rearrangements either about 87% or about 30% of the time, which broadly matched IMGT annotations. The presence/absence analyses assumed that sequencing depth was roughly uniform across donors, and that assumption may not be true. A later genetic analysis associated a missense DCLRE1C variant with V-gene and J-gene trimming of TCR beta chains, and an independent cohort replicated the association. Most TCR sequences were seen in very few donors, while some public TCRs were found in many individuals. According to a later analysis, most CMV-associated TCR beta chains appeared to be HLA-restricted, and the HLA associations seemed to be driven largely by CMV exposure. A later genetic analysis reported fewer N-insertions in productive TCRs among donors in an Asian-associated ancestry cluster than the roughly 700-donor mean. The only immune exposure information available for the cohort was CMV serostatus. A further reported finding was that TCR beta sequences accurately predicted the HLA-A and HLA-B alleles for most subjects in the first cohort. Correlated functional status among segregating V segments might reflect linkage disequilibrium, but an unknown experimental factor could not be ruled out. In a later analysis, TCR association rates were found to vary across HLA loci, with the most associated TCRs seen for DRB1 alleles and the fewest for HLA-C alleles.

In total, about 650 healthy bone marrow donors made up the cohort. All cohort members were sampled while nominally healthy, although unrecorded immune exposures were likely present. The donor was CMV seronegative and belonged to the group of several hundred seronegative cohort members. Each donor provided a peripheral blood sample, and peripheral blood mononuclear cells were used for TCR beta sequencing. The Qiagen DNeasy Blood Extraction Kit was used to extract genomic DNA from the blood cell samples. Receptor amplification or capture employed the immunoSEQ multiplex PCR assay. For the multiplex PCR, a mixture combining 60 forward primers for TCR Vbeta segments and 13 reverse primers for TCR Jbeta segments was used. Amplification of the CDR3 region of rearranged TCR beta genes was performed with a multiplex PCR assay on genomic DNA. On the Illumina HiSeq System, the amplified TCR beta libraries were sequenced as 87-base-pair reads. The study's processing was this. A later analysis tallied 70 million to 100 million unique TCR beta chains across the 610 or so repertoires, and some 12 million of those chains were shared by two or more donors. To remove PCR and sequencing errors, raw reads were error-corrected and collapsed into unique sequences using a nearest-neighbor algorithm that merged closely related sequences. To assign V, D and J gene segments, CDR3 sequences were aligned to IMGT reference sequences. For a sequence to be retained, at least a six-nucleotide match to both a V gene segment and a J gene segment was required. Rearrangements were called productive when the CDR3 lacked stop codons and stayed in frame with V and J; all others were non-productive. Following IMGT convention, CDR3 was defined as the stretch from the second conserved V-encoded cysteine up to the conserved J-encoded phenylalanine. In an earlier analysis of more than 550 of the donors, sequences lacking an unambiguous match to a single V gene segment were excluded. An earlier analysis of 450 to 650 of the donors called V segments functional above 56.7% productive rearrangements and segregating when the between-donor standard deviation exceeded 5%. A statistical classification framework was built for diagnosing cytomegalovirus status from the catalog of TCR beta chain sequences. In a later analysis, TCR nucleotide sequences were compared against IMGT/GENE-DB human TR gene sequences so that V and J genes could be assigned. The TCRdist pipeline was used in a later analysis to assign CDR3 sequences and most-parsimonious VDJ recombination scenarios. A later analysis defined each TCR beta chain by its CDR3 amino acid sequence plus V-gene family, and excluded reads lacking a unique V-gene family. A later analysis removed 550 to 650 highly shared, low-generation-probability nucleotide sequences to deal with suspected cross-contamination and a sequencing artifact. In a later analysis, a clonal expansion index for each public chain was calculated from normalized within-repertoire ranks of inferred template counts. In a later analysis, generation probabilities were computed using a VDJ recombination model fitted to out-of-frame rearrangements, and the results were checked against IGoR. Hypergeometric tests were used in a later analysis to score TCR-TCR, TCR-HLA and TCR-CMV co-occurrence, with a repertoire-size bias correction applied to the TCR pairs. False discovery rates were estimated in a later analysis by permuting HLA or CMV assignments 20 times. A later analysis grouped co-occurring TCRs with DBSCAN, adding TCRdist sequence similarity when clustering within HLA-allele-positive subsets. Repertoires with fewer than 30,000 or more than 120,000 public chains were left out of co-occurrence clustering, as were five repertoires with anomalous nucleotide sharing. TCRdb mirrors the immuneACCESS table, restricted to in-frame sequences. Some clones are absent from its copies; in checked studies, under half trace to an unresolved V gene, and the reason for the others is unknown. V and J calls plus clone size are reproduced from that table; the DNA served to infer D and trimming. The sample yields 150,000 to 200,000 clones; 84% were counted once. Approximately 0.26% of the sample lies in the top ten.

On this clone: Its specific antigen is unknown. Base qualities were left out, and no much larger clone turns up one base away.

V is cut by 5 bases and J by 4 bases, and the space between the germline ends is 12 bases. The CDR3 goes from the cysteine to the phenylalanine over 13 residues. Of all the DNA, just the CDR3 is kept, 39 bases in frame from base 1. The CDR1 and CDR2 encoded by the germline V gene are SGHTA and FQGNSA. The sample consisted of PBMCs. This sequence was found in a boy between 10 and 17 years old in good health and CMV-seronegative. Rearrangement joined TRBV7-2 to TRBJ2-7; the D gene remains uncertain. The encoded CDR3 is CASSPNDFYEQYF. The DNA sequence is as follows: TGTGCCAGCAGCCCAAATGACTTTTACGAGCAGTACTTC.